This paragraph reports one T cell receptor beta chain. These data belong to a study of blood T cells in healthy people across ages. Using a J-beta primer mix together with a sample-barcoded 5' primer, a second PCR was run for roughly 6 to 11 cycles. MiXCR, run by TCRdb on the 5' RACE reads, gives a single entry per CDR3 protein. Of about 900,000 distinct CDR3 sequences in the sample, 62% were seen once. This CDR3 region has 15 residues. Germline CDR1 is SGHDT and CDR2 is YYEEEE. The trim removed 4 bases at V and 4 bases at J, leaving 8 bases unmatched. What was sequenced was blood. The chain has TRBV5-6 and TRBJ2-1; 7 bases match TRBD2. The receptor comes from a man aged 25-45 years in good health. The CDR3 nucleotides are TGTGCCAGCAGCCCTACGGAGCGGGAATACAATGAGCAGTTCTTC. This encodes CASSPTEREYNEQFF. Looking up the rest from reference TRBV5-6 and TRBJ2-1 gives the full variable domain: DAGVTQSPTHLIKTRGQQVTLRCSPKSGHDTVSWYQQALGQGPQFIFQYYEEEERQRGNFPDRFSGHQFPNYSSELNVNALLLGDSALYLCASSPTEREYNEQFFGPGTRLTVL.